This T cell receptor (beta chain) was sequenced in a study of T cell repertoires in cytomegalovirus infection. About the study: A matching HLA type, together with CMV infection, was signaled by public TCR beta signatures.

CDR3 length: 13 residues. V was shortened by 8 bases and J by 1 base, with 11 bases between the two germline ends. In germline, CDR1 is SGHVT, CDR2 SQSDAQ. TCRdb redid the calling of the reads with MiXCR, one entry per CDR3 protein. The sample contains approximately 200,000 distinct CDR3 sequences, 28% of which appear only once. A word on this clonotype: The antigen remains undetermined.

Study-level findings and limits: The ex vivo response was dominated by HLA-C-restricted CMV-specific TCR beta clonotypes. The study identified carriers of CMV plus the relevant HLA from cumulative public TCR beta family frequency.

The V and J genes are TRBV7-4 and TRBJ1-2; D is uncertain. The origin of this receptor is a human donor in good health (CMV status not recorded). Some clones in this sample may be carry-over from other donors' samples. The sample taken for sequencing was PBMCs. This chain's CDR3 is CASGFQDNYGYTF. For the CDR3, the DNA is TGTGCCAGCGGATTTCAAGATAACTATGGCTACACCTTC.